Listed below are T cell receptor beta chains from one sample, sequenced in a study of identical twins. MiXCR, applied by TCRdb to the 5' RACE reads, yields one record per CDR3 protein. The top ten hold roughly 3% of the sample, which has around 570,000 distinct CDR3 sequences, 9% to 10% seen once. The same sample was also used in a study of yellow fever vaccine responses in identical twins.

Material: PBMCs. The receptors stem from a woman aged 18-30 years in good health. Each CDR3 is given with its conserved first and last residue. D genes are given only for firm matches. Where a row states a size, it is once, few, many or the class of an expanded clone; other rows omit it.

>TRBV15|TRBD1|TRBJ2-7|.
CATSRTRQGSYEQYF
TGTGCCACCAGCAGAACTCGACAGGGTAGCTACGAGCAGTACTTC
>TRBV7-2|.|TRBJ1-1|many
CASTLPGVPSVEAFF
TGTGCCAGCACCCTCCCCGGGGTACCCTCCGTTGAAGCTTTCTTT
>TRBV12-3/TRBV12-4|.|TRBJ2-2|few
CASRANRLGELFF
TGTGCCAGCAGAGCCAACCGACTAGGGGAGCTGTTTTTT
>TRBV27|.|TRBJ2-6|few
CASSLSRGGAGANVLTF
TGTGCCAGCAGTTTAAGTCGGGGCGGGGCTGGGGCCAACGTCCTGACTTTC
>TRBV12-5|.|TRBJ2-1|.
CASGFGGTPNNEQFF
TGTGCTAGTGGTTTTGGCGGGACCCCAAACAATGAGCAGTTCTTC
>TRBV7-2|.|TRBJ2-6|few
CLGGPSGANVLTF
TGCCTCGGCGGGCCCTCTGGGGCCAACGTCCTGACTTTC
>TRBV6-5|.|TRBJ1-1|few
CASSSPRTEAFF
TGTGCCAGCAGTTCTCCCCGGACTGAAGCTTTCTTT
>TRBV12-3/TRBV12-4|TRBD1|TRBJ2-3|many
CASSFRQGATDTQYF
TGTGCCAGCAGTTTCAGGCAGGGGGCCACAGATACGCAGTATTTT
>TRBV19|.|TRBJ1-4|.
CASSLPNGKGGKLFF
TGTGCCAGTAGTCTCCCGAACGGGAAAGGCGGAAAACTGTTTTTT
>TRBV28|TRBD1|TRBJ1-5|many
CASSLPTGGSSNQPQHF
TGTGCCAGCAGTTTACCCACAGGGGGCTCGAGCAATCAGCCCCAGCATTTT
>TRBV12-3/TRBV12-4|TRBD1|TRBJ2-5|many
CASSLDRGTQQETQYF
TGTGCCAGCAGTTTGGACAGGGGGACGCAACAAGAGACCCAGTACTTC
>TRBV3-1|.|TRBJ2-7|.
CASSQFSIQSYEQYF
TGTGCCAGCAGCCAATTCTCTATCCAATCCTACGAGCAGTACTTC
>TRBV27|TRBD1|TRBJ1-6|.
CASSDGQGGWNSPLHF
TGTGCCAGCAGTGACGGACAGGGAGGTTGGAATTCACCCCTCCACTTT
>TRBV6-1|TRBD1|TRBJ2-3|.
CASRSPGQGFSTTDTQYF
TGTGCCAGCAGGAGTCCGGGACAGGGCTTCAGTACCACAGATACGCAGTATTTT
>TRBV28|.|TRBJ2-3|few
CASSFPSPDTQYF
TGTGCCAGCAGTTTCCCTTCCCCAGATACGCAGTATTTT
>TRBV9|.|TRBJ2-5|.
CATCFGSEETQYF
TGTGCCACCTGTTTCGGGAGTGAAGAGACCCAGTACTTC
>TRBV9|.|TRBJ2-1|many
CASSVGRFDEQFF
TGTGCCAGCAGCGTAGGGCGATTTGATGAGCAGTTCTTC
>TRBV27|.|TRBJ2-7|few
CASSLSYRDLHSYEQYF
TGTGCCAGCAGTTTATCGTACCGGGACTTGCACTCCTACGAGCAGTACTTC
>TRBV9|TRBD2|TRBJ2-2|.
CASSVLAGPSTGELFF
TGTGCCAGCAGCGTATTAGCGGGGCCGAGCACCGGGGAGCTGTTTTTT
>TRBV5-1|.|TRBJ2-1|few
CASSPQAAGLYNEQFF
TGCGCCAGCAGCCCCCAAGCGGCGGGGTTATACAATGAGCAGTTCTTC
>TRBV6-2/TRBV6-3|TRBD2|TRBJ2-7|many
CASSPGLAGGLEQYF
TGTGCCAGCAGTCCTGGACTAGCGGGGGGTTTGGAGCAGTACTTC
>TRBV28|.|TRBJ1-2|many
CASSLWGADSYGYTF
TGTGCCAGCAGTTTATGGGGGGCGGACTCCTATGGCTACACCTTC
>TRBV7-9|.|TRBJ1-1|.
CASTNTGLNTEAFF
TGTGCCAGCACTAATACAGGGCTGAACACTGAAGCTTTCTTT
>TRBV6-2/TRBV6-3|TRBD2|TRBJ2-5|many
CASSYSTGLAAKSQETQYF
TGTGCCAGCAGTTACTCTACGGGACTAGCGGCGAAATCCCAAGAGACCCAGTACTTC
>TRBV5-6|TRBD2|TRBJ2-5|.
CASSSLAGGPTAQYF
TGTGCCAGCAGCTCGCTAGCGGGAGGGCCGACCGCCCAGTACTTC
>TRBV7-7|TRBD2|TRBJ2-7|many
CASSLAGQGGEQYF
TGTGCTAGCAGCTTAGCGGGGCAGGGCGGCGAGCAGTACTTC
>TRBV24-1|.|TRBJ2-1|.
CATSDYRDGFGEQFF
TGTGCCACCAGTGATTACAGGGACGGCTTTGGGGAGCAGTTCTTC
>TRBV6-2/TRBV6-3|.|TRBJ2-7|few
CASSPRRVHYEQYF
TGTGCCAGCAGTCCGCGGAGGGTCCACTACGAGCAGTACTTC
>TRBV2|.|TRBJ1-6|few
CASSEGEWTSPLHF
TGTGCCAGCAGTGAAGGGGAGTGGACCTCACCCCTCCACTTT
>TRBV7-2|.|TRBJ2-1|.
CASSLAPRDEQFF
TGTGCCAGCAGCTTAGCGCCACGGGATGAGCAGTTCTTC
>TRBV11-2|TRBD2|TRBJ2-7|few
CASSPLLAGGFEQYF
TGTGCCAGCAGCCCCCTACTAGCGGGGGGTTTTGAGCAGTACTTC
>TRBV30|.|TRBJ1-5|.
CAWRGQPQHF
TGTGCCTGGAGGGGGCAGCCCCAGCATTTT
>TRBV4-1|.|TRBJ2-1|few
CASSQDSRAGDEQFF
TGCGCCAGCAGCCAAGATAGCAGGGCTGGCGATGAGCAGTTCTTC
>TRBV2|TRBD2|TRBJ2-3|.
CASRELAGATSDTDTQYF
TGTGCCAGCAGAGAACTAGCGGGGGCCACATCTGACACAGATACGCAGTATTTT
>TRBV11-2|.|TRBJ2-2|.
CASSLLRDGNTGELFF
TGTGCCAGCAGCTTACTCCGGGACGGTAACACCGGGGAGCTGTTTTTT
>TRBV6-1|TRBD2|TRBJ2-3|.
CASSPQAGAPDTQYF
TGTGCCAGCAGCCCACAAGCGGGAGCCCCAGATACGCAGTATTTT
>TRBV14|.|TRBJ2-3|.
CASSHTSGNTDTQYF
TGTGCCAGCAGCCATACCAGCGGCAACACAGATACGCAGTATTTT
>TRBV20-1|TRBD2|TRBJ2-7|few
CSARETTSLTYEQYF
TGCAGTGCTAGAGAAACGACTAGCCTCACCTACGAGCAGTACTTC
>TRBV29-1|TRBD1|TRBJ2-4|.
CSVEDRDRSRVPAKNIQYF
TGCAGCGTTGAAGATAGGGACAGGTCGAGAGTTCCAGCCAAAAACATTCAGTACTTC
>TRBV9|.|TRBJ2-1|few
CASSVGSQLEQFF
TGTGCCAGCAGCGTAGGGTCCCAGCTTGAGCAGTTCTTC
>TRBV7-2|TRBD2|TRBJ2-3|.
CASSLGLALDTQYF
TGTGCCAGCAGCTTAGGACTAGCGTTAGATACGCAGTATTTT
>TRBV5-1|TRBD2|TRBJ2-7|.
CASSPDGEGEQYF
TGCGCCAGCAGCCCGGATGGGGAGGGAGAGCAGTACTTC
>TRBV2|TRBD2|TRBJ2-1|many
CASSDSSGRGNEQFF
TGTGCCAGCAGTGATTCTAGCGGGAGAGGTAATGAGCAGTTCTTC